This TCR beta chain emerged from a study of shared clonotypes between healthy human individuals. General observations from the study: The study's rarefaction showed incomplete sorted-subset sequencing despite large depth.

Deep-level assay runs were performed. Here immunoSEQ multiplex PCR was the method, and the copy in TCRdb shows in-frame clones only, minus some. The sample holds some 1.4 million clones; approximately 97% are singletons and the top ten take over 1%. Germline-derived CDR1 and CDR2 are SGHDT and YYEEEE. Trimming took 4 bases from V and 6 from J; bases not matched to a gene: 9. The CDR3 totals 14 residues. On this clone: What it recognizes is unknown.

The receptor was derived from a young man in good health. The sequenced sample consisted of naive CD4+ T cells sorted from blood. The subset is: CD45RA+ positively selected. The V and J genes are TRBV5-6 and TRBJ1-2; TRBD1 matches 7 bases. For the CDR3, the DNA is TGTGCCAGCAGCCAGGGGACAGCCCTACATGGCTACACCTTC. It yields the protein CASSQGTALHGYTF.